This entry describes one TCR beta chain. Its antigen remains unidentified. No much larger clone exists at a distance of one base, and base qualities are not known. Each sample received between roughly 2 and 5.5 ug of genomic DNA as input, and paired samples received equal DNA input. TCR beta libraries were constructed in two PCR steps with the immunoSEQ hsTCRbeta Kit, which uses multiplexed V and J gene primers. Pooled libraries with positive and negative controls were sequenced on an Illumina MiSeq using a 100-cycle paired-end protocol. Per the source publication's procedure: Raw data were processed by the immunoSEQ vendor into normalized, annotated TCR beta repertoire reports. Richness was defined as unique clones by nucleotide sequence, and total richness was extrapolated with the iChao1 and Efron-Thisted estimators. To characterize and compare the paired lesions, the analysis used Pielou's evenness, Simpson's index, the proportional abundance of the top-ten clones, and the Morisita overlap index. Not all clones reach the TCRdb copy of this immuneACCESS table, which keeps in-frame sequences only. Checked studies attribute under half of the gap to unresolved V genes and leave the rest unexplained. V, J and clone size reflect that table, while D and trimming were determined from the DNA. Across this sample there are about 2,900 clones, with around 86% seen only once. The ten largest clones capture 7.2% of the sample.

The data were taken from a study of T cells in lung cancer brain metastases (dated by TCRdb to 2016 to 2018). As for the study more broadly: Most of the roughly 20 patients had a history of tobacco use, with a median of around 41 pack-years. The study compared TCR beta CDR3 repertoires between fully resected primary non-small cell lung cancers and paired brain metastases. Of the patients, 11 were female and roughly nine were male, and their median age at first diagnosis was 57.5 years. The cohort included 20 or so patients who provided some 40 specimens, with each patient contributing one primary lung lesion and one brain metastasis. DNA integrity number averaged roughly 3.9 in both primary and metastatic specimens, with no significant difference between sites. About 90% of the 20 patients received no interval therapy between primary and metastasis resection. The primary and brain metastasis specimens were acquired a median of around 380 days apart.

Resection was performed in the patients for synchronous oligometastatic disease or for delayed recurrence of a solitary brain metastasis. To avoid including cancers other than NSCLC, any patient with a history of multiple malignancies was excluded. Using marked H&E slides as a guide, tumor areas were macrodissected from 5 or 6 unstained around 9.3 um sections that had been deparaffinized. All specimens were formalin-fixed and paraffin-embedded (FFPE). The AllPrep DNA/RNA FFPE Kit was used to extract genomic DNA. Summary of the overall study and its limitations: Retrieval of the complete infiltrating T cell repertoire may have been prevented by DNA fragmentation in FFPE samples. The ten most abundant clones made up a significantly larger repertoire fraction in brain metastases than primaries, suggesting clonal expansion. Effects of preoperative corticosteroids on T cell infiltration in brain metastases could not be controlled. Compared with their paired primaries, brain metastases had significantly fewer unique productive clones (median 1540 versus 4551). Most clones were lesion-specific, with limited overlap between paired lesions (mean Morisita index approximately 0.21).

CDR1 and CDR2 are read off the germline V gene (reference sequence) as SGHAT and FQDESV. The CDR3 runs 14 amino acids, cysteine and phenylalanine included. CDR3 DNA is the only sequence kept; it has 42 bases, read in frame from the first base. At the junction V is shortened by 6 bases and J by 4 bases, with 16 bases in between. This sequence originates from a woman aged 60 to 75 with non-small cell lung cancer. The chain joins TRBV11-1 to TRBJ2-7; TRBD2 is possibly the D segment (6 matching bases). What was sequenced was tumor tissue from the primary lung tumor. What this sample's cell subset or site label stands for: primary lung cancer lesion. The bases are TGTGCCAGCAGGTACGGGGGTGATTCTTACGAGCAGTACTTC. Translated, it gives CASRYGGDSYEQYF.